These 24 T cell receptor beta chains were sequenced from one sample in a study of T cells expressing NK-cell markers. TCRdb reprocessed the 5' RACE reads and stores each CDR3 protein as one record, lacking DNA. This table lists 150,000 or so distinct CDR3 sequences. Sequenced material: blood T cells: a sorted CD56 or NKG2C T cell subset, CD4+ or CD8+ T cells, or bulk PBMC T cells (not recorded which). The receptors stem from a woman in her forties or fifties in good health.

The chain recombines TRBV2 with TRBJ1-1. The germline gives CDR1 SNHLY, CDR2 FYNNEI. The CDR3 sequence is 14 residues long. CDR3 in amino acids: CASSEWSANTEAFF. Complete variable domain (other parts from reference TRBV2 and TRBJ1-1): EPEVTQTPSHQVTQMGQEVILRCVPISNHLYFYWYRQILGQKVEFLVSFYNNEISEKSEIFDDQFSVERPDGSNFTLKIRSTKLEDSAMYFCASSEWSANTEAFFGQGTRLTVV.

The chain couples TRBV12-5 to TRBJ1-1; TCRdb calls TRBD1, which cannot be checked without DNA. Germline V CDR1 and CDR2: LGHNT, FRNRAP. This CDR3 has 15 amino acids. CDR3 protein: CASGLVRESHTEAFF.

The V gene is TRBV4-1, the J gene TRBJ2-2; with no DNA, the TCRdb D assignment of TRBD2 cannot be verified. The CDR3 runs to 18 residues. Per germline, CDR1 MGHRA and CDR2 YSYEKL. The CDR3 sequence is CASSQGGLAGSNTGELFF.

The CDR3 loop reads CSVERHTDTQYF. This chain links TRBV29-1 with TRBJ2-3. Germline CDR1 reads SQVTM; CDR2 reads ANQGSEA. CDR3 size: 12 residues.

J is TRBJ2-5 and V is TRBV27. Germline V lookup: CDR1 MNHEY, CDR2 SMNVEV (reference sequence). The CDR3 length is 13 residues. The CDR3 here is CASSLSGQETQYF.

The J gene is TRBJ2-3, the V gene TRBV6-5. Germline CDR1 and CDR2: MNHEY and SVGAGI. The CDR3 totals 13 residues. Here the CDR3 reads CASSFGVTDTQYF.

The chain is built from TRBV12-5 and TRBJ1-1; the TCRdb D gene call, TRBD1, has no DNA to confirm it. Per germline, CDR1 LGHNT and CDR2 FRNRAP. The length of the CDR3 is 16 residues. The CDR3 reads CASGLDPSGAGTEAFF.

This chain connects TRBV19 to TRBJ2-6. Germline V gene lookup returns CDR1 LNHDA and CDR2 SQIVND (reference sequence). The CDR3 contains 17 residues. CDR3 residues: CASSILGQSSGANVLTF.

Here the CDR3 reads CASSQVGGRNTGELFF. This sequence joins TRBV3-1 and TRBJ2-2; TCRdb reports TRBD2, a call that lacks DNA to check it against. Germline V gene data show CDR1 as LGHDT and CDR2 as YNNKEL (reference sequence). The CDR3 totals 16 residues. Full variable domain (missing parts from reference TRBV3-1 and TRBJ2-2): DTAVSQTPKYLVTQMGNDKSIKCEQNLGHDTMYWYKQDSKKFLKIMFSYNNKELIINETVPNRFSPKSPDKAHLNLHINSLELGDSAVYFCASSQVGGRNTGELFFGEGSRLTVL.

This chain connects TRBV12-3 or TRBV12-4 to TRBJ2-7; TCRdb's assignment of TRBD1 cannot be checked, as there is no DNA. The CDR3 has 13 amino acids. The CDR3 here is CASRRTGRYEQYF.

The genes are TRBV4-1 and TRBJ1-2. CDR1 is MGHRA, CDR2 YSYEKL, per germline. The CDR3 spans 13 residues. The chain's CDR3 is CASSQADGYGYTF.

V is TRBV27 and J is TRBJ2-7; the D call from TCRdb, TRBD2, cannot be confirmed without DNA. Germline V gives CDR1 MNHEY, CDR2 SMNVEV (reference sequence). The CDR3 has 14 residues. CDR3 residues: CASSLLASSYEQYF.

V and J are TRBV11-1 and TRBJ2-3; TCRdb selects TRBD2, and the lack of DNA leaves this call unchecked. Germline V gives CDR1 SGHAT, CDR2 FQDESV (reference sequence). CDR3 length: 16 residues. The CDR3 reads CASSRLAGGTTDTQYF.

The chain links TRBV29-1 to TRBJ2-1; the TCRdb call, TRBD2, lacks DNA for checking. CDR3 length: 17 residues. Germline CDR1 and CDR2: SQVTM and ANQGSEA. The CDR3 spells CSVEDLRGLDAYNEQFF.

This sequence joins TRBV5-1 and TRBJ2-1. Germline CDR1 is SGHRS and CDR2 is YFSETQ. CDR3 length: 16 residues. The CDR3 loop reads CASSFFTAVGYNEQFF. The full variable domain, completed using reference TRBV5-1 and TRBJ2-1, is KAGVTQTPRYLIKTRGQQVTLSCSPISGHRSVSWYQQTPGQGLQFLFEYFSETQRNKGNFPGRFSGRQFSNSRSEMNVSTLELGDSALYLCASSFFTAVGYNEQFFGPGTRLTVL.

The chain links TRBV7-8 to TRBJ2-1; the D gene TCRdb calls, TRBD1, cannot be checked with no DNA. The CDR3 covers 14 residues. Germline assignment: CDR1 SGHVS and CDR2 FQNEAQ. The CDR3: CASSFLTTADSRFF.

The chain recombines TRBV28 with TRBJ2-1; TCRdb's assignment of TRBD1 cannot be checked, as there is no DNA. Germline lookup yields CDR1 MDHEN and CDR2 SYDVKM. The CDR3 has 14 residues. The CDR3 spells CASSFTGVDNEQFF.

This chain uses TRBV4-1 with TRBJ2-7; with no DNA, the TCRdb D assignment of TRBD2 cannot be verified. This CDR3 has 17 residues. Germline loops: CDR1 MGHRA, CDR2 YSYEKL. Here the CDR3 reads CASSRGTSGLPDYEQYF.

V and J are TRBV29-1 and TRBJ2-3; TCRdb indicates TRBD2, and absent DNA this call remains unverified. Germline V gives CDR1 SQVTM, CDR2 ANQGSEA. The CDR3 is 16 amino acids. CDR3 loop: CSVEGGTSHHTDTQYF.

This chain connects TRBV19 to TRBJ2-1. The CDR3 consists of 13 residues. CDR1 and CDR2 from the germline V gene are LNHDA and SQIVND (reference sequence). This CDR3 is CASSTYMYNEQFF.

The chain uses TRBV5-1 and TRBJ2-1. This CDR3 spans 12 amino acids. Germline V lookup: CDR1 SGHRS, CDR2 YFSETQ. CDR3 sequence reads: CASSHEYNEQFF.

The chain couples TRBV4-1 to TRBJ1-1; the D call from TCRdb, TRBD1, cannot be confirmed without DNA. CDR3 length equals 15 residues. Germline loops: CDR1 MGHRA, CDR2 YSYEKL. The CDR3 spells CASSQLTGDGTEAFF.

The CDR3: CASSLEVRGSYNEQFF. This rearrangement joins TRBV5-1 to TRBJ2-1. The CDR3 totals 16 residues. CDR1 is SGHRS and CDR2 is YFSETQ in the germline V gene.

The rearrangement links TRBV7-3 to TRBJ2-5; TCRdb picks TRBD2, but there is no DNA to check that call. The CDR3 consists of 16 residues. Looked up from germline, CDR1 is SGHTA and CDR2 is FQGTGA. CDR3 protein: CASSLTASVNQETQYF.